This entry is about one T cell receptor (beta chain). Its antigen is currently unknown. The data derive from a study of chemoradiotherapy in HPV16-positive cancers. V was cut by 1 base and J by 0 bases, with 19 bases left in between. This CDR3 region has 19 residues. The V gene's germline CDR1 is KGHSH and CDR2 LQKENI. Notes on the study in general: Non-HPV-specific T cells did not expand in tumors during treatment, whereas candidate HPV-specific clones and E7-related motifs did. The functional HPV-specific definition rests on just two HPV16-positive patients.

Sequencing was performed with immunoSEQ multiplex PCR; in TCRdb, only in-frame clones are kept and a portion is missing. The repertoire holds about 19,000 clones, with approximately 88% as singletons. Over chemoradiotherapy, repertoires were sampled more than once. The sequence derives from a human donor with HPV-associated anogenital cancer. Sample: blood, taken from a patient who underwent chemoradiotherapy. The rearrangement joins TRBV18 to TRBJ1-3; no clear D. CDR3 DNA sequence: TGTGCCAGCTCACCACTGTTCAGGCAGGCCTCTGACTCTGGAAACACCATATATTTT. It codes for CASSPLFRQASDSGNTIYF.